This is a list of T cell receptor beta chains from one sample in a study of T cell responses to AZD1222 COVID-19 vaccine. TCRdb keeps only in-frame clones here, not all; method: immunoSEQ multiplex PCR. Here the sample spans 160,000 or so clones, about 90% being singletons. This specimen was peripheral blood, taken on day 0 of MenACWY control vaccination. All receptors come from an adult in good health. The CDR3 runs from the conserved cysteine through the conserved F or W. The D gene is left open where the match is weak. Clone size is given for some rows only: seen once, a few or many times, or a class if the clone is expanded.

V,D,J,size,DNA,CDR3
TRBV6-5,-,TRBJ1-4,few,TGTGCCAGCACGGAGGTGATGAGGGAAAAACTGTTTTTT,CASTEVMREKLFF
TRBV7-6,-,TRBJ2-7,once,TGTGCCAGCAGCTTAGTTCCAGGGCCGGCCGAGCAGTACTTC,CASSLVPGPAEQYF
TRBV9,-,TRBJ2-2,-,TGTGCCAGCAGCCGAGGTGCGGGCTACGGGGAGCTGTTTTTT,CASSRGAGYGELFF
TRBV25-1,TRBD2,TRBJ2-7,-,TGTGCCAGCAGACTAACTAGCGGGAGCATGAACGAGCAGTACTTC,CASRLTSGSMNEQYF
TRBV5-1,-,TRBJ1-1,-,TGCGCCAGCAGCTTGATGACCTTGAACACTGAAGCTTTCTTT,CASSLMTLNTEAFF
TRBV29-1,-,TRBJ1-1,few,TGCAGCGTTGAAGAAATAGTGCTCGGTGGCACTGAAGCTTTCTTT,CSVEEIVLGGTEAFF
TRBV11-3,-,TRBJ1-3,once,TGTGCCAGCAGCTTAGATCCCCAGCTCTCTGGAAACACCATATATTTT,CASSLDPQLSGNTIYF
TRBV27,-,TRBJ2-1,-,TGTGCCAGCACTCCTACACCTTACAATGAGCAGTTCTTC,CASTPTPYNEQFF
TRBV3-1/TRBV3-2,TRBD1,TRBJ1-5,-,TGTGCCAGCAGCCGAGACAGGGGGCTCAATCAGCCCCAGCATTTT,CASSRDRGLNQPQHF
TRBV20-1,-,TRBJ2-7,-,TGCAGTGCTAGTGGTCAGCCAGGGTACGAGCAGTACTTC,CSASGQPGYEQYF
TRBV5-1,TRBD2,TRBJ2-2,once,TGCGCCAGCAGTTCCGGACTAGCGGGGGGAACGTACACCGGGGAGCTGTTTTTT,CASSSGLAGGTYTGELFF
TRBV3-1/TRBV3-2,TRBD2,TRBJ2-7,-,TGTGCCAGCAGCCAAGATAGGCTAGCGGAGAGCTCCTACGAGCAGTACTTC,CASSQDRLAESSYEQYF
TRBV3-1/TRBV3-2,-,TRBJ2-6,-,TGTGCCAGCAGCTTAAGACAGCCCTCTGGGGCCAACGTCCTGACTTTC,CASSLRQPSGANVLTF
TRBV3-1/TRBV3-2,-,TRBJ1-4,-,TGTGCCAGCAGCCACCACCTACGGGAGTTCGAAAAACTGTTTTTT,CASSHHLREFEKLFF
TRBV18,-,TRBJ1-1,-,TGTGCCAGCTCCGTGGGACGGCGCACTGAAGCTTTCTTT,CASSVGRRTEAFF
TRBV9,-,TRBJ1-1,-,TGTGCCAGCAGCGTAGGTCCTCCACTCGATCCGAACACTGAAGCTTTCTTT,CASSVGPPLDPNTEAFF
TRBV19,-,TRBJ2-4,-,TGTGCCAGTAGTATAGGGGTGGCCAAAAACATTCAGTACTTC,CASSIGVAKNIQYF
TRBV2,-,TRBJ1-6,-,TGTGCCAGCAGTGAAAACAGGGTCGAGAATTCACCCCTCCACTTT,CASSENRVENSPLHF
TRBV5-5,-,TRBJ1-4,-,TGTGCCAGCAGCTTGTTAGGGGGATCTAATGAAAAACTGTTTTTT,CASSLLGGSNEKLFF
TRBV5-1,TRBD1,TRBJ2-1,-,TGCGCCAGCAGCTTACCGGGACAGACCTACAATGAGCAGTTCTTC,CASSLPGQTYNEQFF
TRBV3-1/TRBV3-2,TRBD1,TRBJ2-2,-,TGTGCCAGCACATCGACAGGGGGCTTCGCCGGGGAGCTGTTTTTT,CASTSTGGFAGELFF
TRBV9,TRBD2,TRBJ2-7,-,TGTGCCAGCAGCCCGAGGGGTAGCGGGGCCCTGGAGCAGTACTTC,CASSPRGSGALEQYF
TRBV19,-,TRBJ1-1,-,TGTGCCAGTAGTATTTGGACGGAAAATGAAGCTTTCTTT,CASSIWTENEAFF
TRBV9,-,TRBJ2-7,-,TGTGCCAGCAGCGTCGGGGCCAATGGCGAGCAGTACTTC,CASSVGANGEQYF
TRBV10-2,TRBD2,TRBJ2-7,-,TGCGCCACCTCGGGACAGTTTACTAGCGGGAGATACGAGCAGTACTTC,CATSGQFTSGRYEQYF
TRBV3-1/TRBV3-2,-,TRBJ1-2,-,TGTGCCAGCAGCCAACCCGGACATCCTCAATACACCACCTTC,CASSQPGHPQYTTF
TRBV7-2,-,TRBJ1-1,-,TGTGCCAGCAGCCCCCCGGTTTGGGGAACTGAAGCTTTCTTT,CASSPPVWGTEAFF
TRBV14,-,TRBJ1-2,-,TGTGCCAGCAGCCCCCCGGGACCGGGAGGCTACACCTTC,CASSPPGPGGYTF
TRBV30,TRBD2,TRBJ2-7,once,TGTGCCTGGGGCCTAGCGGGTTTCTACGAGCAGTACTTC,CAWGLAGFYEQYF
TRBV5-1,TRBD1,TRBJ1-1,-,TGCGCCAGCAGCGTACAGGGGCCGAACACTGAAGCTTTCTTT,CASSVQGPNTEAFF
TRBV12-3/TRBV12-4,TRBD1,TRBJ1-1,-,TGTGCCAGCACACCGGGACAGCGAGAAGCTTTCTTT,CASTPGQREAFF
TRBV5-1,TRBD2,TRBJ2-7,-,TGCGCCAGCAGCCGAGAGACTAGCGGGCCCTCCTACGAGCAGTACTTC,CASSRETSGPSYEQYF
TRBV29-1,-,TRBJ1-4,-,TGCAGCGTTGAGGGCCGTAATGAAAAACTGTTTTTT,CSVEGRNEKLFF
TRBV10-3,TRBD1,TRBJ2-7,-,TGTGCCATCGGAAAGACAGGGGGCTTATACGAGCAGTACTTC,CAIGKTGGLYEQYF
TRBV3-1/TRBV3-2,-,TRBJ2-7,-,TGTGCCAGCAGCCATCTAGCGACCGGGGAGCAGTACTTC,CASSHLATGEQYF
TRBV27,-,TRBJ1-2,-,TGTGCCAGCAGTTTATCGACAGCAGCTAACTATGGCTACACCTTC,CASSLSTAANYGYTF
TRBV27,TRBD1,TRBJ1-5,-,TGTGCCAGCAGTTCACGGACAGGGCGGCAGCCCCAGCATTTT,CASSSRTGRQPQHF
TRBV5-6,TRBD1,TRBJ1-1,-,TGTGCCAGCAGCAAAACTTCCGGGACAGGGGGCACTGAAGCTTTCTTT,CASSKTSGTGGTEAFF
TRBV27,TRBD1,TRBJ1-4,few,TGTGCCAGCAGTGATCAGGGGGCTGAACTGTTTTTT,CASSDQGAELFF
TRBV4-3,-,TRBJ1-5,-,TGCGCCAGCAGCCAAGACGGGTCCGAGGGACAGCCCCAGCATTTT,CASSQDGSEGQPQHF
TRBV10-3,TRBD1,TRBJ1-6,-,TGTGCCATCAGCGAAACGACAGGGAGGATTTCACCCCTCCACTTT,CAISETTGRISPLHF
TRBV7-9,TRBD2,TRBJ2-1,once,TGTGCCAGCAGCCCCGGGCTAGCGGCCGACAATGAGCAGTTCTTC,CASSPGLAADNEQFF